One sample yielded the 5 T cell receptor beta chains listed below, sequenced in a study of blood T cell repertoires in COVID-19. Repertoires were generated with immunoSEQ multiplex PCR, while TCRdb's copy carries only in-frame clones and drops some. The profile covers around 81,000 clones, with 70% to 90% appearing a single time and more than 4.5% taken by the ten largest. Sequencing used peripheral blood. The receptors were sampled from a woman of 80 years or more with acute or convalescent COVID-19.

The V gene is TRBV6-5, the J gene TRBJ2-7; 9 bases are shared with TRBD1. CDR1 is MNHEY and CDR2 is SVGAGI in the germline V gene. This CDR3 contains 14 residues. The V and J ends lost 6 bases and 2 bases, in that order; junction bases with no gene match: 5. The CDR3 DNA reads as TGTGCCAGCAGGGGGGGACAGGGTCCCTACGAGCAGTACTTC. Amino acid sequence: CASRGGQGPYEQYF.

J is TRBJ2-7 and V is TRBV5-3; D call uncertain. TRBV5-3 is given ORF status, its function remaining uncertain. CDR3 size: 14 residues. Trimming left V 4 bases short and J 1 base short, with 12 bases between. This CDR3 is CARSALGRSYEQYF. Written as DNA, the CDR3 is TGTGCCAGAAGCGCATTAGGCAGGTCCTACGAGCAGTACTTC.

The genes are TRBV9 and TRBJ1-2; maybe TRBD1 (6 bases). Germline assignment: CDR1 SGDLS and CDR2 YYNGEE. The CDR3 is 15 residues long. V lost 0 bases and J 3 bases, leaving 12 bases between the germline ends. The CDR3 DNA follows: TGTGCCAGCAGCGTAGCCCCGGGGGGCGACTATGGCTACACCTTC. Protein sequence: CASSVAPGGDYGYTF.

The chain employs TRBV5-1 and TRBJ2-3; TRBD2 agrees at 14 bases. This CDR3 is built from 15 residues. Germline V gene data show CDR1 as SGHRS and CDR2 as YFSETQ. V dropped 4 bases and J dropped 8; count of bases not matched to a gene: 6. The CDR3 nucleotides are TGCGCCAGCAGCCAAGGGACTAGCGGGAGCGGTACGCAGTATTTT. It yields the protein CASSQGTSGSGTQYF.

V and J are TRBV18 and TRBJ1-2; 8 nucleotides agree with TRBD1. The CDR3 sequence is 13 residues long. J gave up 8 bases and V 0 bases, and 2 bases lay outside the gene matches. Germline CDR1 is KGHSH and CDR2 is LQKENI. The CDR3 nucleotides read TGTGCCAGCTCACCACCGACAGGGGAGGGCTACACCTTC. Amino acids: CASSPPTGEGYTF.